This T cell receptor (beta chain) was recovered during a study of cytomegalovirus exposure and HLA in healthy donors. Study-wide background: HLA-typed donors were the source of around 77 million unique TCRs held in an early data release. The study, taken as a whole, reports: Researchers reportedly found TCR beta sequences accurately predicted most subjects' HLA-A and HLA-B alleles.

This clone was found once. Its target is not known. Per the germline V gene, CDR1 is LNHDA and CDR2 is SQIVND (reference sequence). The CDR3 loop spans 16 amino acids. Germline trimming cut 2 bases from V and 0 bases from J; bases unmatched to any gene: 5. Researchers ran the PCR with 60 Vbeta and 13 Jbeta primers. Per the original data handling: In a later analysis, some 10 million of 75 million to 90 million unique beta chains occurred in at least two donors. Assay used: immunoSEQ multiplex PCR; TCRdb lists only in-frame clones, some missing. V and J calls and clone size are those listed in that table; D and trimming were worked out from the DNA. The sample contains 150,000 or so clones, approximately 82% of which appear only once.

The rearrangement uses TRBV19 and TRBJ2-3; 7 positions agree with TRBD2. The receptor comes from a woman in her forties in good health and CMV-seronegative. The specimen sequenced was PBMCs. The CDR3 region is CASSIMSGTSTDTQYF. The DNA for the CDR3 is TGTGCCAGTAGTATAATGAGCGGGACGAGCACAGATACGCAGTATTTT.